This T cell receptor beta chain comes out of a study of blood T cell repertoires in COVID-19. At the level of the study: Researchers got acute and convalescent COVID-19 samples from the United States, Italy and Spain. From T cells, B-cell-depleted T cells, or PBMCs came the material, which was cDNA or gDNA.

Trimming removed 0 bases from V and 6 bases from J, with 5 bases in between. The CDR3 is 12 residues long. Germline CDR1 is SGHRS and CDR2 is YFSETQ. In the authors' methods: Reference gene primer amplification in the assay estimated nucleated cell counts. Profiled with immunoSEQ multiplex PCR; TCRdb holds only in-frame clones, not every one. V, J and clone size are taken as reported in that table, and D and trimming were inferred from the DNA itself. The data show about 260,000 clones, less than 95% seen once. Exposed enrollees had met someone with a PCR-confirmed or clinician-diagnosed COVID-19 case at some point within the 2 weeks before study entry.

The sequenced sample consisted of PBMCs or T cells enriched from blood (not recorded which). The rearrangement uses TRBV5-1 and TRBJ2-3; D is unresolved. The receptor was derived from a man aged 40-55 years who had been exposed to COVID-19. The CDR3 spells CASSLDGDTQYF. The CDR3 region has the DNA TGCGCCAGCAGCTTGGACGGTGATACGCAGTATTTT.